This paragraph covers one T cell receptor beta chain sequence. Libraries were prepared by immunoSEQ multiplex PCR; TCRdb keeps only in-frame clonotypes and omits some of them. The table has about 140,000 clones, roughly nine tenths seen once. The CDR3 is made up of 17 amino acids. The V segment lost 0 bases and the J segment 4 bases; nucleotides outside the gene matches: 9. CDR1 is SGHRS and CDR2 is YFSETQ in the germline V gene. The record originates from a study of T cell responses to AZD1222 COVID-19 vaccine. This sequence joins TRBV5-1 and TRBJ2-1, with 8 bases fitting TRBD2. The receptor's source is an adult in good health. The material was peripheral blood, obtained on day 0 of AZD1222 vaccination. The CDR3 sequence: CASSLAPPGLGYNEQFF. The DNA of the CDR3 is TGCGCCAGCAGCTTGGCCCCACCGGGACTAGGATACAATGAGCAGTTCTTC. The variable domain in full, with the rest retrieved from reference TRBV5-1 and TRBJ2-1, is KAGVTQTPRYLIKTRGQQVTLSCSPISGHRSVSWYQQTPGQGLQFLFEYFSETQRNKGNFPGRFSGRQFSNSRSEMNVSTLELGDSALYLCASSLAPPGLGYNEQFFGPGTRLTVL.